This is a list of T cell receptor beta chains from one sample in a study of CD8 T cells in Susac syndrome. Using its own MiXCR run on the immunoSEQ multiplex PCR reads, TCRdb lists one record per CDR3 protein. The repertoire has 150,000 to 200,000 distinct CDR3 sequences, roughly 90% of them found once; the top ten carry roughly 0.087%. Input material: CD4+ T cells from PBMCs. Every receptor here comes from a human donor with Susac syndrome. Each CDR3 is given with its conserved first and last residue. D genes are given only for firm matches. The size field is filled for only some rows; it gives once, few, many or a size class.

D: TRBD2; J: TRBJ2-1; size: -; V: TRBV7-9; DNA: TGTGCCAGCAGCCCAGGGAGCGGGAGGTACAATTACAATGAGCAGTTCTTC; CDR3: CASSPGSGRYNYNEQFF
D: -; J: TRBJ2-5; size: -; V: TRBV7-9; DNA: TGTGCCAGCAGCACAACCCCGTTAAAAGAGACCCAGTACTTC; CDR3: CASSTTPLKETQYF
D: -; J: TRBJ2-3; size: once; V: TRBV18; DNA: TGTGCCGCAGCTGGGAGGAGCACAGATACGCAGTATTTT; CDR3: CAAAGRSTDTQYF
D: TRBD2; J: TRBJ2-5; size: -; V: TRBV30; DNA: TGTGCCTGGAGTCTAGCGGGGGGAGAGACCCAGTACTTC; CDR3: CAWSLAGGETQYF
D: -; J: TRBJ2-1; size: -; V: TRBV18; DNA: TGTGCCAGCTCACCACCTTCTGGGTTCTTAGACAATGAGCAGTTCTTC; CDR3: CASSPPSGFLDNEQFF
D: TRBD2; J: TRBJ2-2; size: -; V: TRBV5-4; DNA: TGTGCCAGCAGCAGAGCGGGAAGCGACACCGGGGAGCTGTTTTTT; CDR3: CASSRAGSDTGELFF
D: -; J: TRBJ2-3; size: -; V: TRBV20-1; DNA: TGCAGTGCGTCTGGGGAGCGCACAGATACGCAGTATTTT; CDR3: CSASGERTDTQYF
D: TRBD1; J: TRBJ1-6; size: -; V: TRBV27; DNA: TGTGCCAGCAGTTTAGAGGGACAGAATAATTCACCCCTCCACTTT; CDR3: CASSLEGQNNSPLHF
D: -; J: TRBJ2-7; size: -; V: TRBV27; DNA: TGTGCCAGCAGTTTTTTAGGAAACCTTTACGAGCAGTACTTC; CDR3: CASSFLGNLYEQYF
D: TRBD1; J: TRBJ2-7; size: -; V: TRBV2; DNA: TGTGCCAGCAGTCTACAGGGGCAAGGAGTTTACGAGCAGTACTTC; CDR3: CASSLQGQGVYEQYF